This is a list of T cell receptor beta chains from one sample in a study of post-analysis software for immune sequencing data. TCRdb fed the PCR reads into MiXCR, producing one record per CDR3 protein. The data show more than 500,000 distinct CDR3 sequences, 34% seen once. Source material: blood. These receptors were taken from a girl aged 2-17 years with multiple sclerosis. Both conserved end residues are part of each CDR3. The order of the fields is D gene, clone size, J gene, V gene, CDR3 protein, CDR3 DNA. A D gene is named only where the DNA matches it firmly. Rows may omit the clone size; those that give it use once, few, many or a size class.

>.|.|TRBJ2-1|TRBV6-5
CTSSYSRSRVYSEQFF
TGTACCAGCAGTTACTCTCGGAGTCGGGTATACAGTGAGCAGTTCTTC
>.|few|TRBJ1-5|TRBV5-5
CASSSSGFGLGGKSNQPQHF
TGTGCCAGCAGCTCCTCGGGGTTTGGGCTGGGGGGCAAGAGCAATCAGCCCCAGCATTTT
>TRBD1|.|TRBJ1-1|TRBV10-3
CATTGDPLYTEAFF
TGTGCCACCACAGGGGATCCACTTTACACTGAAGCTTTCTTT
>TRBD1|.|TRBJ2-7|TRBV29-1
CSVEGRQGLVYEQYF
TGCAGCGTTGAAGGCCGACAGGGGCTGGTCTACGAGCAGTACTTC
>.|few|TRBJ1-1|TRBV5-1
CASSLAGASMNTEAFF
TGCGCCAGCAGCTTGGCCGGAGCGAGCATGAACACTGAAGCTTTCTTT
>TRBD1|.|TRBJ1-5|TRBV6-2/TRBV6-3
CASVQGGNQPQHF
TGTGCCAGCGTTCAGGGGGGCAATCAGCCCCAGCATTTT
>TRBD1|.|TRBJ1-1|TRBV28
CASGPGTGDTEAFF
TGTGCCAGCGGACCCGGGACAGGGGACACTGAAGCTTTCTTT
>.|few|TRBJ1-2|TRBV15
CATSRDLGDGGYTF
TGTGCCACCAGCAGAGATTTAGGGGACGGGGGCTACACCTTC
>TRBD1|few|TRBJ1-4|TRBV12-3/TRBV12-4
CASSSSTGEWDEKLFF
TGTGCCAGCAGTTCATCGACAGGGGAATGGGATGAAAAACTGTTTTTT
>.|few|TRBJ2-1|TRBV20-1
CSASPAPSYNEQFF
TGCAGTGCTAGTCCAGCGCCCTCCTACAATGAGCAGTTCTTC
>TRBD2|.|TRBJ2-7|TRBV6-1
CASSVGTSGGSTYEQYF
TGTGCCAGCAGCGTCGGGACTAGCGGGGGATCTACCTACGAGCAGTACTTC
>.|few|TRBJ2-5|TRBV6-1
CASSVGVSVQETQYF
TGTGCCAGCAGTGTCGGGGTGTCCGTCCAAGAGACCCAGTACTTC
>.|.|TRBJ1-2|TRBV7-9
CASSPLAFYGYTF
TGTGCCAGCAGCCCCTTGGCCTTCTATGGCTACACCTTC
>.|.|TRBJ2-7|TRBV4-1
CASSQEINTVIYEQYF
TGCGCCAGCAGCCAAGAAATTAACACCGTAATCTACGAGCAGTACTTC
>.|.|TRBJ2-3|TRBV5-5
CASSLASGALTDTQYF
TGTGCCAGCAGCTTGGCGTCAGGGGCGCTCACAGATACGCAGTATTTT
>.|few|TRBJ1-2|TRBV15
CATSREAGNYGYTF
TGTGCCACCAGCAGAGAAGCGGGCAACTATGGCTACACCTTC
>TRBD1|few|TRBJ1-2|TRBV5-1
CASSTQTGGADGYTF
TGCGCCAGCAGCACCCAGACAGGGGGCGCGGATGGCTACACCTTC
>.|.|TRBJ1-1|TRBV11-1
CASSGGGWGRTEAFF
TGTGCCAGCAGCGGAGGCGGCTGGGGCAGGACTGAAGCTTTCTTT
>.|once|TRBJ1-6|TRBV27
CASSLRGVGNSPLHF
TGTGCCAGCAGTTTAAGAGGGGTGGGGAATTCACCCCTCCACTTT
>TRBD1|once|TRBJ2-7|TRBV7-9
CASSLGTVYSYEQYF
TGTGCCAGCAGCTTGGGGACAGTCTACTCCTACGAGCAGTACTTC
>.|.|TRBJ2-7|TRBV7-9
CASSLAAGEQYF
TGTGCCAGCAGCTTAGCCGCGGGCGAGCAGTACTTC
>TRBD1|few|TRBJ2-3|TRBV7-7
CASSLGQGARDTQYF
TGTGCTAGCAGCTTAGGCCAGGGGGCGAGAGATACGCAGTATTTT
>.|few|TRBJ1-1|TRBV12-3/TRBV12-4
CASSFGTTTEAFF
TGTGCCAGCAGTTTCGGGACGACCACTGAAGCTTTCTTT
>.|.|TRBJ2-5|TRBV5-6
CASSWLARETQYF
TGTGCCAGCAGCTGGCTAGCCCGAGAGACCCAGTACTTC
>.|.|TRBJ2-5|TRBV7-2
CASSLSQGRLETQYF
TGTGCCAGCAGCCTATCGCAGGGAAGATTGGAGACCCAGTACTTC
>.|few|TRBJ2-1|TRBV11-2
CASSLDFEGDEQFF
TGTGCCAGCAGCTTAGACTTTGAAGGGGATGAGCAGTTCTTC
>.|once|TRBJ2-2|TRBV20-1
CSARSPGRGKTGELFF
TGCAGTGCTAGATCCCCGGGGAGGGGGAAGACCGGGGAGCTGTTTTTT
>TRBD2|few|TRBJ2-1|TRBV20-1
CSAREPGSGGALEQFF
TGCAGTGCTAGAGAGCCCGGGAGCGGGGGGGCCCTTGAGCAGTTCTTC
>TRBD2|.|TRBJ2-3|TRBV29-1
CSVEVTSGGRTDTQYF
TGCAGCGTTGAGGTCACTAGCGGGGGCCGCACAGATACGCAGTATTTT
>.|.|TRBJ1-1|TRBV7-3
CASSLRGTSEAFF
TGTGCCAGCAGCTTAAGAGGGACTTCTGAAGCTTTCTTT
>.|.|TRBJ1-5|TRBV4-1
CASSQGGQLNQPQHF
TGCGCCAGCAGCCAAGGAGGACAGCTCAATCAGCCCCAGCATTTT
>.|few|TRBJ1-2|TRBV12-3/TRBV12-4
CASTSAPDGGYTF
TGTGCCAGCACCTCGGCCCCAGACGGTGGCTACACCTTC
>TRBD1|many|TRBJ2-5|TRBV7-9
CASSPRGQGQETQYF
TGTGCCAGCAGCCCCCGTGGACAGGGGCAGGAGACCCAGTACTTC
>.|.|TRBJ1-2|TRBV28
CASREPSTGYSGYTF
TGTGCCAGCAGAGAACCCTCGACAGGCTATAGCGGCTACACCTTC
>.|.|TRBJ1-1|TRBV29-1
CSVSPPNTEAFF
TGCAGCGTCTCCCCGCCGAACACTGAAGCTTTCTTT
>.|.|TRBJ1-1|TRBV28
CASSLFGLRAFF
TGTGCCAGCAGTTTATTCGGGCTGCGGGCTTTCTTT
>.|few|TRBJ1-5|TRBV7-8
CASSQAGNRNQPQHF
TGTGCCAGCAGCCAGGCCGGGAATCGCAATCAGCCCCAGCATTTT
>.|.|TRBJ1-1|TRBV12-3/TRBV12-4
CASSFGVTPEAFF
TGTGCCAGCAGTTTCGGGGTAACCCCTGAAGCTTTCTTT
>TRBD2|.|TRBJ2-2|TRBV20-1
CSARHPGGGYTGELFF
TGCAGTGCTAGACACCCTGGGGGGGGATACACCGGGGAGCTGTTTTTT
>.|.|TRBJ2-4|TRBV6-6
CASTLDGNRENIQYF
TGTGCCAGCACCTTGGACGGCAATAGGGAAAACATTCAGTACTTC
>.|few|TRBJ1-5|TRBV6-1
CAITDLSNQPQHF
TGTGCCATTACCGACTTAAGCAATCAGCCCCAGCATTTT